These 4 T cell receptor beta chains came from one sample sequenced in a study of cytomegalovirus exposure and HLA in healthy donors. The PCR used 60 Vbeta and 13 Jbeta primers. TCRdb keeps only in-frame clones here, not all; method: immunoSEQ multiplex PCR. The table records 90,000 to 120,000 clones, approximately 80% of them present only once. The sequenced sample consisted of PBMCs. Receptors originate from a female donor in good health and CMV-seropositive.

The V gene is TRBV19, the J gene TRBJ1-5; D possibly corresponds to TRBD1 (6 bases). Trimming removed 4 bases at V and 2 bases at J, with 6 bases between. From germline, CDR1 is LNHDA and CDR2 SQIVND (reference sequence). CDR3 length: 13 amino acids. The CDR3 DNA reads TGTGCCAGTAGTACAGGGGGCAATCAGCCCCAGCATTTT. Translation gives CASSTGGNQPQHF.

This clone was seen only a few times. V is TRBV19 and J is TRBJ1-1; D is undetermined. The CDR3 is 11 residues long. Between the trimmed V and J ends, which lost 3 bases and 6 bases, there was a span of 5 bases. The germline V gene encodes CDR1 LNHDA and CDR2 SQIVND (reference sequence). The CDR3 loop is CASSMRAEAFF. The CDR3 coding sequence is TGTGCCAGTAGTATGAGGGCTGAAGCTTTCTTT.

V usage is TRBV12-5 and J usage is TRBJ2-5, with 10 nucleotides matching TRBD1. The junction had 4 bases not matched to a gene; V was cut back by 2 bases and J by 4 bases. The CDR3 has 15 amino acids. Looked up from germline, CDR1 is LGHNT and CDR2 is FRNRAP. As DNA, the CDR3 is TGTGCTAGTGGTTTGAGACAGGGGGCGAGAGAGACCCAGTACTTC. This gives the protein CASGLRQGARETQYF.

CDR3: CASSSINRGRGYGYTF. The CDR3 DNA reads TGTGCCAGCAGCTCCATCAACAGGGGTCGAGGCTATGGCTACACCTTC. V gene TRBV5-6 combines with J gene TRBJ1-2; TRBD1 aligns across 7 bases. V was pared by 3 bases and J by 4 bases, with 12 bases of the junction left unmatched. The CDR3 sequence is 16 residues long. Germline CDR1 reads SGHDT; CDR2 reads YYEEEE.